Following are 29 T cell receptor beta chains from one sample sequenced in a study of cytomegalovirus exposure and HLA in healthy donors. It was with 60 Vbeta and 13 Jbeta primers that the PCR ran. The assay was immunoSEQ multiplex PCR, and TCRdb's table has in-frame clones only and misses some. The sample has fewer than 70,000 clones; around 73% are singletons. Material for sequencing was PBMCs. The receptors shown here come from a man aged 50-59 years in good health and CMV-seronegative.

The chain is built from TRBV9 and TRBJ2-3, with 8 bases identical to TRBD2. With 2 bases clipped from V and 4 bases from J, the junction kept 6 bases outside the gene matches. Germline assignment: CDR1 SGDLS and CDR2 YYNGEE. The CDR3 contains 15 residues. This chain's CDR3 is CASSVGRGAADTQYF. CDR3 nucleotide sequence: TGTGCCAGCAGCGTTGGGCGGGGGGCGGCAGATACGCAGTATTTT. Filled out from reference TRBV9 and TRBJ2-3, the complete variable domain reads DSGVTQTPKHLITATGQRVTLRCSPRSGDLSVYWYQQSLDQGLQFLIQYYNGEERAKGNILERFSAQQFPDLHSELNLSSLELGDSALYFCASSVGRGAADTQYFGPGTRLTVL.

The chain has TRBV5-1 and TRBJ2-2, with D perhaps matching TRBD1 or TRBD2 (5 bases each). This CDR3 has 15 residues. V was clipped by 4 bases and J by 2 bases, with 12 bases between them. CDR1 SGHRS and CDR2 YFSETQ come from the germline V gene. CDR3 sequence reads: CASSVGRTNTGELFF. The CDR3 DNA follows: TGCGCCAGCAGCGTGGGGCGGACTAACACCGGGGAGCTGTTTTTT.

The DNA for the CDR3 is TGTGCCAGCAGTGAAGTCGTCTCCTACGAGCAGTACTTC. Translating gives CASSEVVSYEQYF. This rearrangement joins TRBV2 to TRBJ2-5, with unresolved D. The J call may be wrong; the DNA end is better matched by TRBJ2-7. CDR1 and CDR2 from the germline V gene are SNHLY and FYNNEI. The CDR3 contains 13 residues.

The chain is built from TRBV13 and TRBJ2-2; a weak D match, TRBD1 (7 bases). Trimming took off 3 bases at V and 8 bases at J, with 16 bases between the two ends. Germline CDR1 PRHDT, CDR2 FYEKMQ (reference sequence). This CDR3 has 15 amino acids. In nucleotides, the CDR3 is TGTGCCAGCAGCTTGAGAGGAGGGGGCTTGGGGGAGCTGTTTTTT. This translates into CASSLRGGGLGELFF.

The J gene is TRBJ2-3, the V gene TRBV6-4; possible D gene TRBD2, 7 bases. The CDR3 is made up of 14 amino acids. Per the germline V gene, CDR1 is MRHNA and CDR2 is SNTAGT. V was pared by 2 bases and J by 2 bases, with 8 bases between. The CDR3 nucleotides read TGTGCCAGCAGTGACGGGGGGGCCACAGATACGCAGTATTTT. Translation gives CASSDGGATDTQYF.

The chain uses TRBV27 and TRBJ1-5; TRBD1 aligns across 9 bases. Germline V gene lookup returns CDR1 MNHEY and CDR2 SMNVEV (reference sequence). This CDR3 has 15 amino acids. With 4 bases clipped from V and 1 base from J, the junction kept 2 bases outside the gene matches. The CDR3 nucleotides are TGTGCCAGCAGTTGGACAGGGGTGAGCAATCAGCCCCAGCATTTT. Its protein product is CASSWTGVSNQPQHF.

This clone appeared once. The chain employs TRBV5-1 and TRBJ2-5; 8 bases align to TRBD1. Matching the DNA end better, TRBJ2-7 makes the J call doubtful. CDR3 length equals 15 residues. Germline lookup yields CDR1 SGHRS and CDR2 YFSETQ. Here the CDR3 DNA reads TGCGCCAGCAGCCCCCGGACAGGGAACCACTACGAGCAGTACTTC. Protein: CASSPRTGNHYEQYF.

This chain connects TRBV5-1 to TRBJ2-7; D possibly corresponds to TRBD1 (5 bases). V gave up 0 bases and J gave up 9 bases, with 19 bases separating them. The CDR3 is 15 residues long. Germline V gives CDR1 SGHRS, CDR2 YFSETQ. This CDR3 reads CASSLEGRDYDGQYF. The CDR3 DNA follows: TGCGCCAGCAGCTTGGAGGGCAGGGATTACGATGGGCAGTACTTC. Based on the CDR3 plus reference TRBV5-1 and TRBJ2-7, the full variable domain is KAGVTQTPRYLIKTRGQQVTLSCSPISGHRSVSWYQQTPGQGLQFLFEYFSETQRNKGNFPGRFSGRQFSNSRSEMNVSTLELGDSALYLCASSLEGRDYDGQYFGPGTRLTVT.

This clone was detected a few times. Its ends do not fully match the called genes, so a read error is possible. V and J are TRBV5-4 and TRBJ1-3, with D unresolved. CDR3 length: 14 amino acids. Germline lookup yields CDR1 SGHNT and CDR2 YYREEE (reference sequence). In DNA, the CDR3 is TGCGCCAGCAGCTTGAGAGGCTCTGGAAACACCATATATTTT. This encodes CASSLRGSGNTIYF.

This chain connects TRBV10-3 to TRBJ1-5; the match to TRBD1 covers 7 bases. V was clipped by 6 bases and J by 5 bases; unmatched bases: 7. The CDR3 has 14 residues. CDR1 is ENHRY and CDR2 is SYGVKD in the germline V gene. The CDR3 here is CAIREGQIDQPQHF. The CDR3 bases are TGTGCCATCAGGGAGGGACAGATTGATCAGCCCCAGCATTTT.

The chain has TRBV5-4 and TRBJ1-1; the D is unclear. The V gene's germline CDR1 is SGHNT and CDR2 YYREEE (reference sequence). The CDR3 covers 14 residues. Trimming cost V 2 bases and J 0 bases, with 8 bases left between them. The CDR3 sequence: CASSLQIVNTEAFF. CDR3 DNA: TGTGCCAGCAGCTTACAGATTGTGAACACTGAAGCTTTCTTT.

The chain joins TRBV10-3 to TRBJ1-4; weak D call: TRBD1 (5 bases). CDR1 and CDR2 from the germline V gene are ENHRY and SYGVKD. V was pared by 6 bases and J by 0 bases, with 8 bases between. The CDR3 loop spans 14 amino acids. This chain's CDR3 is CAIRKGATNEKLFF. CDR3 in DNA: TGTGCCATCAGAAAAGGGGCAACTAATGAAAAACTGTTTTTT.

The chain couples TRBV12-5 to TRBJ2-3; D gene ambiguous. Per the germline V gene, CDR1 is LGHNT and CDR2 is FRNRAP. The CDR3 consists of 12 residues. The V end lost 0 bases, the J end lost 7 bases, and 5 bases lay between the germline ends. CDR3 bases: TGTGCTAGTGGTTTGGTATATCATACGCAGTATTTT. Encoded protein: CASGLVYHTQYF.

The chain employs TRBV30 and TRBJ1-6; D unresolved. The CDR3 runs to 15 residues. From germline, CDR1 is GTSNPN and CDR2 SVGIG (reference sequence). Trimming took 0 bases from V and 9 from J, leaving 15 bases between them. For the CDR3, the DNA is TGTGCCTGGAGTGTACCTGCGGGGAGTGGTTCACCCCTCCACTTT. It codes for CAWSVPAGSGSPLHF.

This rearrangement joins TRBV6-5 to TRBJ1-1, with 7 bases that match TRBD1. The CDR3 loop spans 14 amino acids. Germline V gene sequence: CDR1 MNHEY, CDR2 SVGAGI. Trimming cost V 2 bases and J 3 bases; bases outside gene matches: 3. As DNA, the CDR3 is TGTGCCAGCAGTTACAGGGGGCGAGACACTGAAGCTTTCTTT. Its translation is CASSYRGRDTEAFF.

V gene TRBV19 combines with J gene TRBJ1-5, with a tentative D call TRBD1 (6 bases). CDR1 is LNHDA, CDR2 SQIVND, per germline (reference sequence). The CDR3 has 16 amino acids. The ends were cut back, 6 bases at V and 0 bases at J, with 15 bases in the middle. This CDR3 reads CASRQRTVNSNQPQHF. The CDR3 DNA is TGTGCCAGTAGACAAAGGACAGTAAATAGCAATCAGCCCCAGCATTTT.

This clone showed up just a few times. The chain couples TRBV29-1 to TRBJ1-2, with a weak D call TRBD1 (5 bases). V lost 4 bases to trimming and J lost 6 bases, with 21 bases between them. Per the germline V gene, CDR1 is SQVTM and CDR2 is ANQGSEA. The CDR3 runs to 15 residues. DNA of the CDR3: TGCAGCGTTGGGGGCGCAGGGTCTCCGAGTCATGGCTACACCTTC. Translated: CSVGGAGSPSHGYTF.

The CDR3: CASSLDGQADTQYF. The CDR3 nucleotides read TGTGCCAGCAGCTTAGATGGGCAGGCAGATACGCAGTATTTT. The chain joins TRBV11-2 to TRBJ2-3; D unclear. V gave up 0 bases and J gave up 4 bases, with 8 bases separating them. Germline V gene data show CDR1 as SGHAT and CDR2 as FQNNGV. The CDR3 length is 14 residues.

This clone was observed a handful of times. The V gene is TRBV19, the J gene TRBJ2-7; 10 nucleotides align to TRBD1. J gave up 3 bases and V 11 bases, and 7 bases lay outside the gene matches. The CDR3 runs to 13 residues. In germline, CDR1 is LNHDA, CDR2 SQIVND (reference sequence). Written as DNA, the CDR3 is TGTGCCTCCGCGGGACAGGGGTTCTACGAGCAGTACTTC. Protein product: CASAGQGFYEQYF.

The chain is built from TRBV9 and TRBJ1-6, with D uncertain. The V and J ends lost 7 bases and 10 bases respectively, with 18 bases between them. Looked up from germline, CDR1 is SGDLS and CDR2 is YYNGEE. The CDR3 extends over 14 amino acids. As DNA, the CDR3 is TGTGCCAGCTCTAGGAACACGGGTAGCTCACCCCTCCACTTT. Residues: CASSRNTGSSPLHF.

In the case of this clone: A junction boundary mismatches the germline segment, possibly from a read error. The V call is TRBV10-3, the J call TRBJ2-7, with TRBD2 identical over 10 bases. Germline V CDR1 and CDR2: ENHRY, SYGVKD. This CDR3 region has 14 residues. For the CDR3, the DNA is TGTGCCAGCAGTGGGGGACTAGCGTTCTACGAGCAGTACTTC. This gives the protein CASSGGLAFYEQYF.

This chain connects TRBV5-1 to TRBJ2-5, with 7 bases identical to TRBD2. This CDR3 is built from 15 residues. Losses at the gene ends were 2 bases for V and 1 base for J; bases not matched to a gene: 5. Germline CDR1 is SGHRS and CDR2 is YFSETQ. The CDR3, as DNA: TGCGCCAGCAGCTTACCAGGACTAGTCCAAGAGACCCAGTACTTC. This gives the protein CASSLPGLVQETQYF.

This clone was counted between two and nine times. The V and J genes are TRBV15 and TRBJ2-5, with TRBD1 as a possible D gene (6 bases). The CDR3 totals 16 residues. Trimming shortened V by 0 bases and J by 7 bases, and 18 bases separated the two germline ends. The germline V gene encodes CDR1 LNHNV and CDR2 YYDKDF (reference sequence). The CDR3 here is CATSRDQGQTPGTQYF. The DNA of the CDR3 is TGTGCCACCAGCAGAGATCAGGGACAAACACCAGGGACCCAGTACTTC.

CDR3 sequence: CASSALESGSVTDTQYF. As DNA, the CDR3 is TGTGCCAGCAGTGCCCTTGAAAGCGGATCAGTAACAGATACGCAGTATTTT. The rearrangement uses TRBV2 and TRBJ2-3, with TRBD2 as a possible D gene (5 bases). V lost 4 bases to trimming and J lost 3 bases, with 20 bases between them. There are 17 residues in the CDR3. Germline CDR1 and CDR2: SNHLY and FYNNEI.

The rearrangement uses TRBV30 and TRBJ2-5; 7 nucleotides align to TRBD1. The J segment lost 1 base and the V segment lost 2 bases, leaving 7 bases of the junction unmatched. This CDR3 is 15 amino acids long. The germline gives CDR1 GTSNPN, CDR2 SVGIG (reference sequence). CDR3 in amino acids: CAWSSPRQGQETQYF. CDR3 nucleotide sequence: TGTGCCTGGAGTTCACCCCGACAGGGCCAAGAGACCCAGTACTTC.

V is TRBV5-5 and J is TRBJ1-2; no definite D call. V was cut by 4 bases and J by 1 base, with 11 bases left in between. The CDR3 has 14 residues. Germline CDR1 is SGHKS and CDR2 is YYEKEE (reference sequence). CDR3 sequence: CASSPELVNYGYTF. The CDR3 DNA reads TGTGCCAGCAGCCCGGAGCTGGTTAACTATGGCTACACCTTC. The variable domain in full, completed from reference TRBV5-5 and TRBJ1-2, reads DAGVTQSPTHLIKTRGQQVTLRCSPISGHKSVSWYQQVLGQGPQFIFQYYEKEERGRGNFPDRFSARQFPNYSSELNVNALLLGDSALYLCASSPELVNYGYTFGSGTRLTVV.

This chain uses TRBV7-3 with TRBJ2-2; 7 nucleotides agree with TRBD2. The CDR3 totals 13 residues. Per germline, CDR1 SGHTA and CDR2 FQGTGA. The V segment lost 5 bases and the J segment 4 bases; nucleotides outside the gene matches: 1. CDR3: CASSRLATGELFF. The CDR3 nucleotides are TGTGCCAGCAGCCGACTAGCCACCGGGGAGCTGTTTTTT.

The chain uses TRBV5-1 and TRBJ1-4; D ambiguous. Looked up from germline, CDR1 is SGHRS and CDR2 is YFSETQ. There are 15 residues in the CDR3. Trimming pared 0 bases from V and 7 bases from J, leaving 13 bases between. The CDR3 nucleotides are TGCGCCAGCAGCTTGGCCGGCGGGGAAGGTGAAAAACTGTTTTTT. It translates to CASSLAGGEGEKLFF.

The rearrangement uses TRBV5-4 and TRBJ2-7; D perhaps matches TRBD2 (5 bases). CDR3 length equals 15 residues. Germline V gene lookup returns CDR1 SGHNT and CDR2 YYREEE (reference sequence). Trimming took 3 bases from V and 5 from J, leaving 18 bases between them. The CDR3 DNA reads TGTGCCAGCAGCTATCCCGGGGTTCCAGGACACGAGCAGTACTTC. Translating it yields CASSYPGVPGHEQYF.